This T cell receptor beta chain was identified during a study of T cell repertoires in cytomegalovirus infection. At the level of the study: Both CMV infection and a matching HLA type were indicated by public TCR beta signatures. Study observations and caveats: Identification of carriers of CMV plus the relevant HLA was achieved through cumulative public TCR beta family frequency.

Only a few counts were recorded for this clonotype. Its specificity is not known. CDR1 and CDR2 from the germline V gene are MNHNY and SVGAGI (reference sequence). V was pared by 0 bases and J by 2 bases, with 6 bases of the junction left unmatched. The CDR3 loop spans 17 amino acids. TCRdb re-called the reads with MiXCR, one entry per CDR3 protein. The repertoire holds approximately 190,000 distinct CDR3 sequences, with approximately 30% as singletons. This sequence joins TRBV6-6 and TRBJ2-5; 10 bases agree with TRBD2. The sequence was obtained from a human donor in good health (CMV status not recorded). Some clones in this sample may be carry-over from other donors' samples. Sequencing input: PBMCs. CDR3 protein: CASSYSPGLARQETQYF. CDR3 bases: TGTGCCAGCAGTTACTCCCCGGGACTAGCGAGACAAGAGACCCAGTACTTC.